Listed below are T cell receptor beta chains from one sample, sequenced in a study of long-term antiretroviral therapy in people with HIV. Libraries were prepared by immunoSEQ multiplex PCR; TCRdb keeps only in-frame clonotypes and omits some of them. The table shows tens of thousands of clones, with 60% to 85% occurring only once. The starting material was unsorted PBMCs, obtained 2 years after starting antiretroviral therapy. Source of these receptors: a woman aged 45-65 years with HIV. Both conserved end residues are part of each CDR3. Each record gives: J gene, CDR3 length, V gene, D gene, CDR3 protein. A D gene is named only where the DNA matches it firmly.

TRBJ1-4 | 15 | TRBV5-1 | TRBD1 | CASSRSGTGERKLFF
TRBJ1-2 | 12 | TRBV6-1 | - | CASSGPLFGYTF
TRBJ2-1 | 15 | TRBV10-3 | - | CAISVGSSWTNEQFF
TRBJ2-5 | 14 | TRBV29-1 | - | CSVGRQGGTETQYF
TRBJ2-1 | 14 | TRBV15 | - | CATSRGFTYNEQFF
TRBJ2-3 | 17 | TRBV27 | TRBD1 | CASSPVPGTGKTDTQYF
TRBJ1-2 | 16 | TRBV30 | - | CAWSVSQAPRSYGYTF
TRBJ2-5 | 14 | TRBV6-5 | - | CASSYGQVRRTQYF
TRBJ2-1 | 16 | TRBV7-9 | - | CASSLGGSGSYNEQFF
TRBJ2-7 | 11 | TRBV14 | - | CASSQGISQYF
TRBJ2-3 | 13 | TRBV29-1 | TRBD2 | CSVGQRGVDTQYF
TRBJ2-3 | 13 | TRBV6-4 | - | CASSDSGMGTQYF
TRBJ2-1 | 14 | TRBV5-1 | - | CASSLRGHNNEQFF
TRBJ1-5 | 15 | TRBV27 | - | CASRWGGNPYQPQHF
TRBJ1-5 | 15 | TRBV6-6 | - | CASSYGAGLVQPQHF
TRBJ2-3 | 14 | TRBV9 | - | CASSVALSTDTQYF
TRBJ1-3 | 15 | TRBV7-9 | - | CASSENTGSGNTIYF
TRBJ2-3 | 13 | TRBV5-1 | - | CASSSDSTDTQYF
TRBJ2-7 | 16 | TRBV7-2 | TRBD1 | CASSGGSRTGDYEQYF
TRBJ2-1 | 15 | TRBV6-5 | TRBD1 | CASNPRTGAYNEQFF
TRBJ2-1 | 21 | TRBV7-3 | TRBD2 | CASSLTRGLAGALSSYNEQFF
TRBJ2-7 | 14 | TRBV6-5 | - | CASSWNREQYEQYF
TRBJ1-5 | 14 | TRBV6-5 | TRBD1 | CASSYSTGNQPQHF
TRBJ1-1 | 16 | TRBV27 | - | CASSFEGGRLNTEAFF
TRBJ1-2 | 16 | TRBV6-1 | TRBD1 | CASSGATGVRAIGYTF
TRBJ2-5 | 12 | TRBV29-1 | - | CSVEISQETQYF
TRBJ1-6 | 15 | TRBV5-1 | TRBD1 | CASSLSDRGHSPLHF
TRBJ2-2 | 13 | TRBV7-7 | - | CASSSDITGELFF
TRBJ1-5 | 17 | TRBV7-6 | TRBD1 | CASSLGSGGESNQPQHF
TRBJ2-2 | 13 | TRBV5-1 | - | CASSWDAGGELFF
TRBJ2-6 | 12 | TRBV19 | - | CASTPGANVLTF
TRBJ1-2 | 15 | TRBV30 | - | CAWSSQGTPNYGYTF
TRBJ1-5 | 15 | TRBV5-1 | - | CASSLVPGPNQPQHF
TRBJ2-3 | 14 | TRBV30 | - | CAWSVGGSADTQYF
TRBJ2-1 | 11 | TRBV6-5 | - | CASSQNNEQFF
TRBJ2-3 | 15 | TRBV2 | - | CASSEAGAIIDTQYF
TRBJ2-3 | 16 | TRBV6-1 | - | CASSEVGGSSSDTQYF
TRBJ2-7 | 13 | TRBV4-1 | - | CASSQEGPYEQYF
TRBJ1-1 | 13 | TRBV7-2 | - | CASSSDSNTEAFF
TRBJ2-3 | 13 | TRBV27 | TRBD2 | CASSLGLMDTQYF
TRBJ2-1 | 16 | TRBV7-9 | - | CASSPPRGSSYNEQFF
TRBJ2-2 | 16 | TRBV5-1 | - | CASSSGRDANTGELFF
TRBJ2-5 | 13 | TRBV18 | - | CASSPGAQGTQYF
TRBJ1-1 | 12 | TRBV7-9 | - | CASTLGQLEAFF
TRBJ1-2 | 14 | TRBV27 | - | CASSPKAGSYGYTF
TRBJ2-4 | 11 | TRBV5-8 | - | CASRDEVIQYF
TRBJ1-1 | 13 | TRBV29-1 | TRBD1 | CSVRGQAPTEAFF
TRBJ2-1 | 15 | TRBV5-5 | TRBD2 | CASSFGTSSYNEQFF
TRBJ2-1 | 14 | TRBV12-5 | - | CASGLRDPAPEQFF
TRBJ1-5 | 16 | TRBV19 | - | CASTLGRDGKDQPQHF
TRBJ2-5 | 12 | TRBV5-1 | - | CASSDWQETQYF
TRBJ1-2 | 14 | TRBV5-1 | - | CASSKTTGNYGYTF
TRBJ1-3 | 16 | TRBV7-3 | - | CASSLGSRVSGNTIYF
TRBJ1-2 | 14 | TRBV7-9 | - | CASSFGTRNGGYTF